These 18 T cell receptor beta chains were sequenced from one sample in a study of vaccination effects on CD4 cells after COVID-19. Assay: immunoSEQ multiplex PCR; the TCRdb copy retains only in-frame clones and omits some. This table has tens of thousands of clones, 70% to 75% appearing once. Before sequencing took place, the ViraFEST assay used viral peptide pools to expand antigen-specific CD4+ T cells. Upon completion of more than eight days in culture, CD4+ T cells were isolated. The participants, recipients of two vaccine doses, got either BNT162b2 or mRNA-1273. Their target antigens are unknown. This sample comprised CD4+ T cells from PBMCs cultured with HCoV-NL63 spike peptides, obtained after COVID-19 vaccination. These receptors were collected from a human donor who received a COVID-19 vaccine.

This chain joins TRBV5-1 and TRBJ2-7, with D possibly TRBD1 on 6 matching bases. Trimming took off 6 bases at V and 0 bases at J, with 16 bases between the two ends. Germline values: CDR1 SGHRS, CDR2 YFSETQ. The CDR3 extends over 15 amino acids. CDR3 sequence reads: CASTPRQDASYEQYF. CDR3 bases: TGCGCCAGCACCCCGCGACAGGACGCCTCCTACGAGCAGTACTTC.

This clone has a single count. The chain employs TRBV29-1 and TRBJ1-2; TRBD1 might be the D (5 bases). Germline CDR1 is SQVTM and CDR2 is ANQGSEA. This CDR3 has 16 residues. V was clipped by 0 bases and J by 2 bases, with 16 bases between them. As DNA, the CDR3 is TGCAGCGTTGAAGATGCCCTCCAGGGCCCGAACTATGGCTACACCTTC. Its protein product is CSVEDALQGPNYGYTF. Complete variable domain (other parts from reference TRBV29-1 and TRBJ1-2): SAVISQKPSRDICQRGTSLTIQCQVDSQVTMMFWYRQQPGQSLTLIATANQGSEATYESGFVIDKFPISRPNLTFSTLTVSNMSPEDSSIYLCSVEDALQGPNYGYTFGSGTRLTVV.

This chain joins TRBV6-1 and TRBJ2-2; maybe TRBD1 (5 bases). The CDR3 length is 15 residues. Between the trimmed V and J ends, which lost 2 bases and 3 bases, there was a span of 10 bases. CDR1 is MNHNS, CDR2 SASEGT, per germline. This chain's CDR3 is CASSEYGQHTGELFF. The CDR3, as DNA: TGTGCCAGCAGTGAATACGGACAACACACCGGGGAGCTGTTTTTT.

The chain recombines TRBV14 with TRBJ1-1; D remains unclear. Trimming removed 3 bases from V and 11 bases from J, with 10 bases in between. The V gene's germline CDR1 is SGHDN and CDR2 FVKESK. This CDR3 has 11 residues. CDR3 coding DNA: TGTGCCAGCAGCCATGGAGGGAATGCTTTCTTT. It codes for CASSHGGNAFF.

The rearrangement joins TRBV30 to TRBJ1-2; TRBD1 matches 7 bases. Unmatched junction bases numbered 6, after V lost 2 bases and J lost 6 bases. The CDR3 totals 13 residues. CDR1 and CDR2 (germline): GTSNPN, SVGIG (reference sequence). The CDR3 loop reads CAWSTGTDNGYTF. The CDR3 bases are TGTGCCTGGAGTACCGGGACAGATAATGGCTACACCTTC.

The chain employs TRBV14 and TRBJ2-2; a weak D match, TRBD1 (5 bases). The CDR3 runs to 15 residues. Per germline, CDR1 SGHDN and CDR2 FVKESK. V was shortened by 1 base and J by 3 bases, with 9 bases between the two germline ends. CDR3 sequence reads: CASSQGLGHTGELFF. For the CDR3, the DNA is TGTGCCAGCAGCCAAGGTCTGGGGCACACCGGGGAGCTGTTTTTT.

The CDR3 DNA reads TGTGCCAGCAGTTACCCGCTATGGCGGGAGGGCGTCAATGAGCAGTTCTTC. Its protein is CASSYPLWREGVNEQFF. The chain links TRBV6-2 or TRBV6-3 to TRBJ2-1, with TRBD2 matching over 9 bases. The CDR3 has 17 residues. Germline V gene sequence: CDR1 MNHEY, CDR2 SVGEGT. V shed 2 bases, J shed 6 bases, and the junction held 11 bases outside the gene matches.

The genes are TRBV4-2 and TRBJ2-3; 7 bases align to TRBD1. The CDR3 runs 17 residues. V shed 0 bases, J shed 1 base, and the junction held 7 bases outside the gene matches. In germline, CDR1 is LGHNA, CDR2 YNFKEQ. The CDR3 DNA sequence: TGTGCCAGCAGCCAAGACCTCGGGGACAGCCGCACAGATACGCAGTATTTT. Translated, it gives CASSQDLGDSRTDTQYF.

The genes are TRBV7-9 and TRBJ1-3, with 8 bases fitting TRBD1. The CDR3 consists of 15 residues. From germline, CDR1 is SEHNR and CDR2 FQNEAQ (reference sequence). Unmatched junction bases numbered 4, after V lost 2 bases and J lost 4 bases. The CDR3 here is CASSLTGGSGNTIYF. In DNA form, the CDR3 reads TGTGCCAGCAGCTTAACAGGGGGTTCAGGAAACACCATATATTTT.

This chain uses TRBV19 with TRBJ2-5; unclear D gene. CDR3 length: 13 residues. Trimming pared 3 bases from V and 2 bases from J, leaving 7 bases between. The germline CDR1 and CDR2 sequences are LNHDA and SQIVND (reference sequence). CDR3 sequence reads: CASSMSEQETQYF. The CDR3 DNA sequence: TGTGCCAGTAGTATGTCAGAACAAGAGACCCAGTACTTC.

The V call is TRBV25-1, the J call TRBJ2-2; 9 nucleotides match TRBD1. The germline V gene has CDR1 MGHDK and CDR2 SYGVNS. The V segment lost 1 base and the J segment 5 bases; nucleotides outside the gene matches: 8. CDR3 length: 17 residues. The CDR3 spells CASSELGTGSRTGELFF. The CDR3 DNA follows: TGTGCCAGCAGTGAATTGGGGACAGGGAGCAGAACCGGGGAGCTGTTTTTT. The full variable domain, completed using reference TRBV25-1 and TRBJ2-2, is EADIYQTPRYLVIGTGKKITLECSQTMGHDKMYWYQQDPGMELHLIHYSYGVNSTEKGDLSSESTVSRIRTEHFPLTLESARPSHTSQYLCASSELGTGSRTGELFFGEGSRLTVL.

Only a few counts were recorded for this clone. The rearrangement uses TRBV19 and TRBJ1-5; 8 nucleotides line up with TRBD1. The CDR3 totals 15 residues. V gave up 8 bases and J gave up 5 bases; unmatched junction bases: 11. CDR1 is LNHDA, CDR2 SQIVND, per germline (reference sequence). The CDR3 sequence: CASSLPTGAHQPQHF. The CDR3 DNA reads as TGTGCCAGTTCCCTGCCGACAGGGGCACATCAGCCCCAGCATTTT. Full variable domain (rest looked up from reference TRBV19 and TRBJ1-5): DGGITQSPKYLFRKEGQNVTLSCEQNLNHDAMYWYRQDPGQGLRLIYYSQIVNDFQKGDIAEGYSVSREKKESFPLTVTSAQKNPTAFYLCASSLPTGAHQPQHFGDGTRLSIL.

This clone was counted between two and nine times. The CDR3 sequence is CASSLESRPDTQYF. CDR3 nucleotide sequence: TGTGCCAGCAGCCTCGAGAGTAGACCAGATACGCAGTATTTT. V and J are TRBV3-1 (or the pseudogene TRBV3-2) and TRBJ2-3; no reliable D call. The CDR3 is 14 residues long. Germline V gives CDR1 LGHDT, CDR2 YNNKEL (reference sequence). The germline V and J ends were trimmed by 4 bases and 4 bases, with 12 bases remaining between them.

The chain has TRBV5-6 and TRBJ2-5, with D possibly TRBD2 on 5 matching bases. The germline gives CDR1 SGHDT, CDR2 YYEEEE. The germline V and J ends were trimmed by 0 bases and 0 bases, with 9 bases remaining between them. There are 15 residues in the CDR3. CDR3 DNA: TGTGCCAGCAGCTTGGCCGCCGGGGACCAAGAGACCCAGTACTTC. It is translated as CASSLAAGDQETQYF.

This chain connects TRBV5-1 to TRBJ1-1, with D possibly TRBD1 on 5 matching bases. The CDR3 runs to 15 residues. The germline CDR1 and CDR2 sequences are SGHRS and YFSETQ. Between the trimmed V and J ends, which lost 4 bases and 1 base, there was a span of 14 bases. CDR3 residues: CASSPRGRENTEAFF. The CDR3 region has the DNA TGCGCCAGCAGCCCCCGGGGCAGGGAGAACACTGAAGCTTTCTTT.

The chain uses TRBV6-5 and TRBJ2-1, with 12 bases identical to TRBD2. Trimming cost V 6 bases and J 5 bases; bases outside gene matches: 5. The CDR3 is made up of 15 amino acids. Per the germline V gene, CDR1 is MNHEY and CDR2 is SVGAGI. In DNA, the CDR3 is TGTGCCAGCAGGAAGACTAGCGGGGGCAACAATGAGCAGTTCTTC. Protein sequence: CASRKTSGGNNEQFF.

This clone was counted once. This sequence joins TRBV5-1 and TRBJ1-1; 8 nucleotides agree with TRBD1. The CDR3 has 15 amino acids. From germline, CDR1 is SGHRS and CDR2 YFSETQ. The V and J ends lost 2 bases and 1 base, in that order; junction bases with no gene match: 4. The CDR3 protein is CASSLSGTGNTEAFF. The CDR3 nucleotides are TGCGCCAGCAGCTTAAGTGGGACAGGGAACACTGAAGCTTTCTTT.

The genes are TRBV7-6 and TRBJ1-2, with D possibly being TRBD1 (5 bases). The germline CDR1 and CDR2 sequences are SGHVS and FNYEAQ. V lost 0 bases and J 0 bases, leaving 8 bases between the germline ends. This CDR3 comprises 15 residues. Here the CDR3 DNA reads TGTGCCAGCAGCTTAGCGGCAGGGCCTAACTATGGCTACACCTTC. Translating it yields CASSLAAGPNYGYTF.